The 14 T cell receptor beta chains given below trace back to one sample, sequenced in a study of OX40 agonist ivuxolimab in advanced cancers. Library generation was performed with the immunoSEQ multiplex PCR assay. TCRdb's version of the immuneACCESS table is confined to in-frame rearrangements and falls short of the full clone set. An unresolved V gene accounts for under half of the shortfall where checked; the remainder is of unknown origin. Counted in this sample were approximately 17,000 clones; 65% to 85% of them appeared once. The top ten hold roughly two fifths of the sample. The sequences come from CD4+ or CD8+ T cells sorted from blood, collected in a trial of the OX40 agonist ivuxolimab. Source of these receptors: an adult with an advanced solid tumor such as melanoma, head and neck, liver or kidney cancer.

The chain joins TRBV27 to TRBJ2-1; D ambiguous. The V gene lost 4 bases and the J gene lost 7 bases, with 17 bases spanning the gap. CDR3 length equals 15 residues. Germline lookup yields CDR1 MNHEY and CDR2 SMNVEV (reference sequence). In DNA form, the CDR3 reads TGTGCCAGCAGTTGGGCCGCACCCTTGGGGAATGAGCAGTTCTTC. Protein sequence: CASSWAAPLGNEQFF.

This chain connects TRBV4-1 to TRBJ1-6, with TRBD1 as a possible D gene (6 bases). This CDR3 is built from 17 residues. V dropped 4 bases and J dropped 6 bases, with 19 bases sitting between them. Germline V gene sequence: CDR1 MGHRA, CDR2 YSYEKL. The CDR3 DNA is TGCGCCAGCAGCCGCCCTAGCTCAGGGGTCGGTAATTCACCCCTCCACTTT. Encoded protein: CASSRPSSGVGNSPLHF.

The V call is TRBV29-1, the J call TRBJ1-2, with a possible D match to TRBD1 (6 bases). V dropped 3 bases and J dropped 8 bases, with 16 bases sitting between them. Per germline, CDR1 SQVTM and CDR2 ANQGSEA. The CDR3 is 13 residues long. The CDR3 coding sequence is TGCAGCGTTGAGGGGGCAGGGCCGGAGGGCTACACCTTC. Translated, it gives CSVEGAGPEGYTF. Looking up the rest from reference TRBV29-1 and TRBJ1-2 gives the full variable domain: SAVISQKPSRDICQRGTSLTIQCQVDSQVTMMFWYRQQPGQSLTLIATANQGSEATYESGFVIDKFPISRPNLTFSTLTVSNMSPEDSSIYLCSVEGAGPEGYTFGSGTRLTVV.

The V call is TRBV4-2, the J call TRBJ2-1; 9 bases align to TRBD1. The J segment lost 7 bases and the V segment lost 2 bases, leaving 6 bases of the junction unmatched. CDR1 and CDR2 (germline): LGHNA, YNFKEQ. The CDR3 has 15 residues. This chain's CDR3 is CASSQSTGGNNEQFF. The CDR3 nucleotides read TGTGCCAGCAGCCAATCGACAGGGGGTAATAATGAGCAGTTCTTC.

This rearrangement joins TRBV19 to TRBJ2-1; 10 nucleotides align to TRBD2. CDR1 is LNHDA, CDR2 SQIVND, per germline (reference sequence). This CDR3 has 15 amino acids. V lost 2 bases to trimming and J lost 3 bases; unmatched junction nucleotides: 1. CDR3 residues: CASSISSGGYNEQFF. The CDR3 DNA follows: TGTGCCAGTAGTATATCTAGCGGGGGCTACAATGAGCAGTTCTTC.

The table lists this clone with a count of one. V is TRBV7-9 and J is TRBJ2-2; D is perhaps TRBD2 (6 bases). Per the germline V gene, CDR1 is SEHNR and CDR2 is FQNEAQ (reference sequence). CDR3 length equals 13 residues. V lost 10 bases and J lost 0, with 9 bases in between. The CDR3 nucleotides read TGTGCCATCGGGGGACCGAACACCGGGGAGCTGTTTTTT. The encoded protein is CAIGGPNTGELFF.

This clone is labeled as medium-sized. The sample holds other DNA sequences that translate to the same CDR3. V is TRBV27 and J is TRBJ2-7, with D possibly matching TRBD2 (6 bases). The germline CDR1 and CDR2 sequences are MNHEY and SMNVEV (reference sequence). Trimming cost V 3 bases and J 0 bases, with 9 bases left between them. The CDR3 has 14 amino acids. The chain's CDR3 is CASSFLGGSYEQYF. In DNA form, the CDR3 reads TGTGCCAGCAGTTTTCTGGGAGGCTCCTACGAGCAGTACTTC.

The rearrangement uses TRBV11-2 and TRBJ2-2; D gene ambiguous. V lost 2 bases and J lost 2, with 3 bases in between. The CDR3 loop spans 13 amino acids. The germline V gene has CDR1 SGHAT and CDR2 FQNNGV. The CDR3 sequence is CASSLYNTGELFF. The CDR3 DNA reads as TGTGCCAGCAGCTTATACAACACCGGGGAGCTGTTTTTT.

The V call is TRBV4-2, the J call TRBJ2-3; D remains unclear. CDR3 length equals 12 residues. CDR1 LGHNA and CDR2 YNFKEQ come from the germline V gene. The V end lost 1 base, the J end lost 4 bases, and 3 bases lay between the germline ends. CDR3 amino acids: CASSQVADTQYF. The DNA for the CDR3 is TGTGCCAGCAGCCAAGTGGCAGATACGCAGTATTTT.

J is TRBJ2-5 and V is TRBV11-2, with 13 nucleotides matching TRBD2. This CDR3 is built from 16 residues. With 5 bases clipped from V and 4 bases from J, the junction kept 7 bases outside the gene matches. CDR1 SGHAT and CDR2 FQNNGV come from the germline V gene. The CDR3, as DNA: TGTGCCAGCAGCGTAGGACTAGCGGGGGTTTCAGAGACCCAGTACTTC. Translation: CASSVGLAGVSETQYF. Filled out from reference TRBV11-2 and TRBJ2-5, the complete variable domain reads EAGVAQSPRYKIIEKRQSVAFWCNPISGHATLYWYQQILGQGPKLLIQFQNNGVVDDSQLPKDRFSAERLKGVDSTLKIQPAKLEDSAVYLCASSVGLAGVSETQYFGPGTRLLVL.

V is TRBV19 and J is TRBJ2-1, with 10 bases aligning to TRBD1. Germline values: CDR1 LNHDA, CDR2 SQIVND (reference sequence). The ends lost 3 bases at V and 5 bases at J; junction bases unmatched: 10. This CDR3 is 17 amino acids long. The CDR3 sequence is CASSMFLGQGWDNEQFF. The CDR3 DNA is TGTGCCAGTAGTATGTTTCTGGGACAGGGGTGGGACAATGAGCAGTTCTTC.

V usage is TRBV25-1 and J usage is TRBJ2-7, with TRBD1 matching over 8 bases. The V and J ends lost 7 bases and 5 bases, in that order; junction bases with no gene match: 7. The CDR3 covers 13 residues. From germline, CDR1 is MGHDK and CDR2 SYGVNS. As DNA, the CDR3 is TGTGCCAGCACCCCAGGGGGCATTAACGAGCAGTACTTC. This encodes CASTPGGINEQYF.

The J gene is TRBJ2-1, the V gene TRBV19, with D perhaps assigned TRBD1 or TRBD2 (5 bases each). The V gene's germline CDR1 is LNHDA and CDR2 SQIVND (reference sequence). The CDR3 has 17 amino acids. Trimming removed 0 bases from V and 2 bases from J, with 14 bases in between. The CDR3 here is CASSIDDGLGAYNEQFF. The CDR3 nucleotides read TGTGCCAGTAGTATAGATGATGGGCTGGGGGCCTACAATGAGCAGTTCTTC. The full variable domain, completed using reference TRBV19 and TRBJ2-1, is DGGITQSPKYLFRKEGQNVTLSCEQNLNHDAMYWYRQDPGQGLRLIYYSQIVNDFQKGDIAEGYSVSREKKESFPLTVTSAQKNPTAFYLCASSIDDGLGAYNEQFFGPGTRLTVL.

The V gene is TRBV5-1, the J gene TRBJ2-1; TRBD2 agrees at 13 bases. After removal of 0 bases from V and 2 bases from J, the junction contained 5 bases not matched to a gene. The CDR3 is made up of 18 amino acids. Germline V lookup: CDR1 SGHRS, CDR2 YFSETQ. This chain's CDR3 is CASSLVTSGGIPYNEQFF. Written as DNA, the CDR3 is TGCGCCAGCAGCTTGGTGACTAGCGGGGGGATACCCTACAATGAGCAGTTCTTC.